Sequencing of this T cell receptor beta chain was carried out in a study of T cell responses to AZD1222 COVID-19 vaccine (dated by TCRdb to about 2021). About the study as a whole: AZD1222 recipients with second doses at about 4 weeks or about 12 weeks were pooled, because spike-specific TCR depth and breadth did not differ between schedules. TCR sequencing covered roughly 230 trial participants: 200 to 210 given two doses of AZD1222 and around 25 given two doses of MenACWY control vaccine. Trial participants were enrolled into age subgroups of 18-55, 56-69 and 70-plus years, which contained around 150, 28 and 57 TCR-sequenced participants, respectively. The research as a whole found: The 56-69-year group was small, and its depth increase did not reach significance, likely because of low power. Participants were mostly white British, with more females than males. The authors suggested clonal diversity may have been underestimated. Conclusions about previously exposed vaccinees are limited, since just five or six AZD1222 recipients were seropositive for SARS-CoV-2 at baseline. A significant rise in spike-specific TCR breadth and depth was observed after two AZD1222 doses relative to day 0 and relative to MenACWY recipients. The vaccine-associated CD4 TCRs covered the entire spike protein, and the dominant responses fell in regions 160-218 and 743-854. Reportedly, close to half of the unique spike-specific TCRs recognized epitopes lying outside the regions that are mutated in the B.1.351 and B.1.1.7 variants. No day 14 peak-response samples were available, so repertoires were characterized only after the peak T cell response.

The CDR3 starts with the cysteine, ends with the phenylalanine, and has 15 residues. The entry retains the CDR3 DNA only, 45 bases that are in frame from base 1. CDR1 LGHNA and CDR2 YNFKEQ are derived from the germline V gene. V trim: 3 bases; J trim: 0 bases; unmatched bases: 3. The CDR3 regions of human TCRbeta chains were analyzed by immunosequencing. Per the authors' processing: TCRs in the repertoires were compared against a reference library of SARS-CoV-2-specific TCRs that had been generated with the MIRA antigen-specificity platform. Breadth was defined as the fraction of unique TCRs that were SARS-CoV-2-associated. Depth was defined as the fraction of total T cells that were SARS-CoV-2-associated. Using the MIRA data, each spike-specific TCR was mapped to the spike region that the TCR reacts to and placed in a CD4 or CD8 class. Log10-transformed breadth and depth values were compared by one-way ANOVA with Sidak's multiple comparisons tests. Drawn from immuneACCESS, this table holds only the in-frame rearrangements with V and J called that TCRdb kept. Clones are partly lost; checked studies trace under half to an unresolved V gene and leave the rest unexplained. V, J and clone size are taken as reported in that table, and D and trimming were inferred from the DNA itself. Across this sample there are approximately 120,000 clones, with roughly nine tenths seen only once. Of the sample, 28% falls within the top ten clones.

The time point label of this sample denotes: baseline before first vaccination. Vaccinee samples were obtained from the UK trials COV001 and COV002, which included a single-blind randomized controlled phase 2/3 trial of AZD1222 (ChAdOx1 nCoV-19) in healthy adults. For TCRbeta chain sequencing, PBMC samples were collected from trial participants at day 0 and at day 28 after the second dose. Note on this clone: The antigen this receptor binds is unknown. No qualities accompany the bases; no much larger clone lies one base away.

Specimen: peripheral blood, collected on day 0 of AZD1222 vaccination. This TCR was sampled from an adult in good health. The V and J genes are TRBV4-2 and TRBJ1-2; 8 middle bases align to TRBD1. The sequenced DNA: TGTGCCAGCAGCCAGACAGGGGCCGCTAACTATGGCTACACCTTC. This sequence encodes CASSQTGAANYGYTF.